This T cell receptor beta chain appears in the sequencing data of a study of blood T cell repertoires in COVID-19. For the study at large: Samples taken during acute and convalescent COVID-19 were collected in the United States, Italy and Spain. Nucleic acid was either cDNA or gDNA, and it came from T cells, B-cell-depleted T cells, or PBMCs.

Source study methods: Nucleated cell number was recorded as an estimate derived from reference gene primer amplification. Assay: immunoSEQ multiplex PCR; the TCRdb copy retains only in-frame clones and omits some. V, J and clone size are taken as reported in that table, and D and trimming were inferred from the DNA itself. The sample carries about 100,000 clones, around four fifths recorded once. Looked up from germline, CDR1 is MNHEY and CDR2 is SVGAGI. The trim removed 7 bases at V and 6 bases at J, leaving 8 bases unmatched. This CDR3 contains 14 residues. The receptor comes from a man between 65 and 85 years old with active or convalescent COVID-19. The chain employs TRBV6-5 and TRBJ1-1; 10 bases agree with TRBD1. Sequences were obtained from peripheral blood. CDR3 in amino acids: CASTYGQGVPEAFF. CDR3 DNA sequence: TGTGCCAGCACCTACGGACAGGGGGTTCCTGAAGCTTTCTTT.